This T cell receptor beta chain was recovered during a study of control samples from healthy donors and cancer patients. Clones were read by immunoSEQ multiplex PCR, and TCRdb kept only the in-frame ones, dropping some. The sample shows 120,000 or so clones, roughly 92% of them seen only once. V lost 6 bases and J lost 0, with 11 bases in between. Germline CDR1 MRHNA, CDR2 SNTAGT. The CDR3 runs 15 residues. The sequencing input was PBMCs. The clonotype was recovered from an older man with head and neck cancer. The rearrangement links TRBV6-4 to TRBJ1-4; D remains unclear. CDR3: CASSRPRATNEKLFF. DNA for the CDR3: TGTGCCAGCAGCCGTCCCCGGGCAACTAATGAAAAACTGTTTTTT.